Listed below are T cell receptor beta chains from one sample, sequenced in a study of resident and recirculating memory T cells in vitiligo. Measured with immunoSEQ multiplex PCR; TCRdb has only the in-frame clones, and not every one. The table records around 70,000 clones, roughly 92% of them present only once. The sequenced sample was blood. The receptor set was obtained from a male donor with vitiligo. CDR3s include the opening cysteine and the closing phenylalanine or tryptophan. Fields, in order: V gene, CDR3 protein.

v_gene: TRBV6-5
CDR3aa: CASSSDGYYGYTF

v_gene: TRBV4-2
CDR3aa: CASSQDREDEQYF

v_gene: TRBV5-3
CDR3aa: CARSHRTGIRDEQFF

v_gene: TRBV14
CDR3aa: CASSQSRGRNTEAFF

v_gene: TRBV4-1
CDR3aa: CASSQDGQSDTEAFF

v_gene: TRBV19
CDR3aa: CASSILGALAMNTEAFF

v_gene: TRBV6-1
CDR3aa: CASSEGLAGGHEQFF

v_gene: TRBV28
CDR3aa: CASSFLRDRTNEKLFF

v_gene: TRBV9
CDR3aa: CASSEGQGTDTQYF

v_gene: TRBV9
CDR3aa: CASSGGQTPYEQYF

v_gene: TRBV4-3
CDR3aa: CASSQDSGTGGYEQYF

v_gene: TRBV30
CDR3aa: CAWSETSWGGVYYEQYF

v_gene: TRBV11-2
CDR3aa: CASSVSPAGGEKLFF

v_gene: TRBV6-5
CDR3aa: CASTLTGYTGDTQYF

v_gene: TRBV19
CDR3aa: CASSIVPGGRTGELFF

v_gene: TRBV9
CDR3aa: CASSVTGGQPQHF

v_gene: TRBV5-4
CDR3aa: CASSLAGGGQGTQYF

v_gene: TRBV15
CDR3aa: CATSRDRETSPLHF

v_gene: TRBV7-2
CDR3aa: CASSFSTREQFF

v_gene: TRBV18
CDR3aa: CASSPPYGEGQPQHF

v_gene: TRBV30
CDR3aa: CAWSPGHTGNTIYF

v_gene: TRBV6-1
CDR3aa: CASRPVSGEQYF

v_gene: TRBV25-1
CDR3aa: CASSEFGNAEQFF

v_gene: TRBV5-8
CDR3aa: CASSLKLGQGLYGYTF

v_gene: TRBV6-6
CDR3aa: CATREGPNTEAFF

v_gene: TRBV13
CDR3aa: CASSLDSGGREQYF

v_gene: TRBV25-1
CDR3aa: CASSGQTYEQYF

v_gene: TRBV7-3
CDR3aa: CASSQGQGEAFF

v_gene: TRBV6-5
CDR3aa: CASSYGGQGAYEQYF

v_gene: TRBV6-4
CDR3aa: CASSDSAGLNYGYTF

v_gene: TRBV28
CDR3aa: CASSQNILGTASYEQYF